This T cell receptor (beta chain) came from a study of control samples from healthy donors and cancer patients. The CDR3 is made up of 12 amino acids. Germline CDR1 SGHNT, CDR2 YYREEE (reference sequence). With 2 bases removed from V and 8 bases from J, the gap between germline ends came to 10 bases. Data came from immunoSEQ multiplex PCR; TCRdb stores just in-frame clones and leaves some out. Of approximately 94,000 clones listed, more than 85% are singletons. This TCR derives from a woman in her forties or fifties in good health. The gene calls are TRBV5-4 and TRBJ1-1; D is ambiguous. Sequencing was carried out using blood. The CDR3 is CASSLLASEAFF. The CDR3, as DNA: TGTGCCAGCAGCTTACTGGCCTCGGAAGCTTTCTTT.